The 30 T cell receptor beta chains below come from one sample, sequenced in a study of siplizumab effects on memory and regulatory T cells. The data were produced by immunoSEQ multiplex PCR, yet TCRdb's version contains in-frame clones alone and is incomplete. The sample has 100,000 or so clones, just under 95% seen once. Specimen: non-Treg CD4+ T cells sorted from blood. These TCRs come from a human donor in good health.

The chain couples TRBV12-5 to TRBJ1-1, with 8 bases that match TRBD1. CDR3 length: 15 amino acids. V shed 3 bases and J 1 base; nucleotides not matched to a gene: 4. CDR1 is LGHNT, CDR2 FRNRAP, per germline. The CDR3 nucleotides are TGTGCTAGTGGTTTAACGACAGGGGCGAACACTGAAGCTTTCTTT. Translating it yields CASGLTTGANTEAFF.

The rearrangement uses TRBV4-1 and TRBJ2-7, with D possibly TRBD1 on 6 matching bases. This CDR3 has 15 amino acids. The V and J ends lost 4 bases and 1 base respectively, with 14 bases between them. Germline values: CDR1 MGHRA, CDR2 YSYEKL. The CDR3 bases are TGCGCCAGCAGCCGCCCAGGGGCAGGGTCCTACGAGCAGTACTTC. This sequence encodes CASSRPGAGSYEQYF.

J is TRBJ2-7 and V is TRBV5-1; possibly TRBD1 for D (6 bases). Between the trimmed V and J ends, which lost 0 bases and 0 bases, there was a span of 10 bases. Germline assignment: CDR1 SGHRS and CDR2 YFSETQ. CDR3 length: 15 amino acids. The CDR3 sequence: CASSLDGTSSYEQYF. The CDR3 nucleotides read TGCGCCAGCAGCTTGGATGGGACAAGCTCCTACGAGCAGTACTTC.

V gene TRBV5-6 combines with J gene TRBJ1-6, with D uncertain. V was pared by 0 bases and J by 13 bases, with 11 bases between. CDR1 is SGHDT, CDR2 YYEEEE, per germline. The CDR3 covers 13 residues. The CDR3 loop is CASSLAVPSPLHF. The CDR3 coding sequence is TGTGCCAGCAGCTTGGCTGTACCCTCCCCCCTCCACTTT.

The J gene is TRBJ1-1, the V gene TRBV5-5; D may be TRBD1 (6 bases). Trimming removed 2 bases at V and 4 bases at J, with 9 bases between. The CDR3 runs 13 residues. In germline, CDR1 is SGHKS, CDR2 YYEKEE (reference sequence). The CDR3 sequence is CASSLGGTTEAFF. The CDR3, as DNA: TGTGCCAGCAGCTTAGGGGGTACCACTGAAGCTTTCTTT. Using reference TRBV5-5 and TRBJ1-1 for the parts outside the CDR3, the full variable domain is DAGVTQSPTHLIKTRGQQVTLRCSPISGHKSVSWYQQVLGQGPQFIFQYYEKEERGRGNFPDRFSARQFPNYSSELNVNALLLGDSALYLCASSLGGTTEAFFGQGTRLTVV.

This rearrangement joins TRBV9 to TRBJ1-2; TRBD1 aligns across 7 bases. The length of the CDR3 is 15 residues. With 4 bases clipped from V and 0 bases from J, the junction kept 6 bases outside the gene matches. CDR1 is SGDLS and CDR2 is YYNGEE in the germline V gene. The CDR3, as DNA: TGTGCCAGCAGCCCAGGGGGAATACCTAACTATGGCTACACCTTC. It is translated as CASSPGGIPNYGYTF.

The chain is built from TRBV4-3 and TRBJ1-2; D gene unclear. The germline CDR1 and CDR2 sequences are LGHNA and YSLEER. V was clipped by 4 bases and J by 0 bases, with 15 bases between them. The CDR3 extends over 16 amino acids. As DNA, the CDR3 is TGCGCCAGCAGCCCCCTCGGCGAGGGAGCTAACTATGGCTACACCTTC. The encoded protein is CASSPLGEGANYGYTF.

V and J are TRBV7-2 and TRBJ2-1; D perhaps matches TRBD2 (5 bases). CDR1 and CDR2 from the germline V gene are SGHTA and FQGNSA. V was shortened by 1 base and J by 9 bases, with 10 bases between the two germline ends. CDR3 length: 13 amino acids. CDR3 sequence: CASSLGGLAEQFF. DNA of the CDR3: TGTGCCAGCAGCTTAGGAGGGCTGGCTGAGCAGTTCTTC.

The chain links TRBV7-2 to TRBJ1-5, with 9 bases lining up with TRBD1. The CDR3 runs 14 residues. Per the germline V gene, CDR1 is SGHTA and CDR2 is FQGNSA. J gave up 5 bases and V 5 bases, and 4 bases lay outside the gene matches. CDR3 in amino acids: CASSPRTGDQPQHF. CDR3 nucleotide sequence: TGTGCCAGCAGCCCGAGGACAGGGGATCAGCCCCAGCATTTT.

The chain links TRBV7-2 to TRBJ2-2; D possibly uses TRBD1 or TRBD2 (5 bases each). V gave up 4 bases and J gave up 2 bases, with 14 bases separating them. Germline V gene lookup returns CDR1 SGHTA and CDR2 FQGNSA. The CDR3 sequence is 16 residues long. In DNA form, the CDR3 reads TGTGCCAGCAGCTCAATGGGACCGTTCAACACCGGGGAGCTGTTTTTT. Translation gives CASSSMGPFNTGELFF.

The CDR3 protein is CASTPELAGEETQYF. The CDR3 bases are TGTGCCAGCACCCCAGAACTAGCGGGGGAAGAGACCCAGTACTTC. The chain is built from TRBV7-9 and TRBJ2-5; 11 nucleotides line up with TRBD2. The V segment lost 7 bases and the J segment 3 bases; nucleotides outside the gene matches: 7. Germline CDR1 reads SEHNR; CDR2 reads FQNEAQ (reference sequence). CDR3 length equals 15 residues.

The chain carries TRBV13 and TRBJ2-2; 10 nucleotides match TRBD1. J lost 5 bases, V lost 5 bases, and 8 bases had no gene match. Germline V gene data show CDR1 as PRHDT and CDR2 as FYEKMQ (reference sequence). This CDR3 has 16 residues. CDR3 amino acids: CASSLRGTGATGELFF. The CDR3 DNA follows: TGTGCCAGCAGCCTGCGAGGGACAGGGGCTACCGGGGAGCTGTTTTTT.

This chain uses TRBV11-1 with TRBJ2-3; tentative D call: TRBD1 (5 bases). Germline V CDR1 and CDR2: SGHAT, FQDESV (reference sequence). With 7 bases removed from V and 9 bases from J, the gap between germline ends came to 20 bases. This CDR3 contains 14 residues. The CDR3 is CASTFGQGFDTQYF. The CDR3 DNA is TGTGCCAGCACCTTCGGGCAGGGTTTTGACACGCAGTATTTT.

This chain connects TRBV11-2 to TRBJ1-1, with TRBD1 matching over 8 bases. Trimming removed 6 bases from V and 5 bases from J; junction bases left unmatched: 8. Germline V gene sequence: CDR1 SGHAT, CDR2 FQNNGV. There are 14 residues in the CDR3. The CDR3 sequence: CASSQQGDRTEAFF. The CDR3 nucleotides read TGTGCCAGCAGTCAACAGGGGGATCGTACTGAAGCTTTCTTT. The full variable domain, with the rest looked up from reference TRBV11-2 and TRBJ1-1, is EAGVAQSPRYKIIEKRQSVAFWCNPISGHATLYWYQQILGQGPKLLIQFQNNGVVDDSQLPKDRFSAERLKGVDSTLKIQPAKLEDSAVYLCASSQQGDRTEAFFGQGTRLTVV.

The chain recombines TRBV7-9 with TRBJ2-2; D gene ambiguous. CDR3 length: 15 amino acids. CDR1 is SEHNR, CDR2 FQNEAQ, per germline (reference sequence). The V and J ends lost 5 bases and 5 bases respectively, with 15 bases between them. Here the CDR3 reads CASSPPGSTTGELFF. In DNA, the CDR3 is TGTGCCAGCAGCCCCCCAGGCAGTACTACCGGGGAGCTGTTTTTT.

Here the CDR3 DNA reads TGTGCCAGCAGCTTAGGAGACATCAACTATGGCTACACCTTC. It codes for CASSLGDINYGYTF. The chain links TRBV7-6 to TRBJ1-2; D is unclear. The germline CDR1 and CDR2 sequences are SGHVS and FNYEAQ. V dropped 1 base and J dropped 2 bases, with 8 bases sitting between them. The CDR3 spans 14 residues.

This clone was detected once. This chain links TRBV27 with TRBJ2-5; possible D gene TRBD1, 5 bases. In germline, CDR1 is MNHEY, CDR2 SMNVEV (reference sequence). V lost 5 bases, J lost 5 bases, and 12 bases lay in between. This CDR3 contains 13 residues. CDR3 DNA sequence: TGTGCCAGCAGTCCACAGGTGAGGGAGACCCAGTACTTC. This codes for CASSPQVRETQYF.

V usage is TRBV9 and J usage is TRBJ1-4, with D possibly being TRBD1 (6 bases). This CDR3 spans 13 amino acids. In germline, CDR1 is SGDLS, CDR2 YYNGEE. Trimming left V 4 bases short and J 6 bases short, with 10 bases between. The CDR3 loop reads CASSKRTDEKLFF. CDR3 nucleotide sequence: TGTGCCAGCAGCAAAAGGACAGATGAAAAACTGTTTTTT.

V usage is TRBV5-6 and J usage is TRBJ2-1; weak D call: TRBD2 (5 bases). CDR1 is SGHDT, CDR2 YYEEEE, per germline. The CDR3 totals 15 residues. V was shortened by 0 bases and J by 0 bases, with 7 bases between the two germline ends. This chain's CDR3 is CASSLDGDSYNEQFF. The CDR3 DNA reads as TGTGCCAGCAGCTTGGACGGGGACTCCTACAATGAGCAGTTCTTC. Combining the CDR3 with reference TRBV5-6 and TRBJ2-1 gives the whole variable domain DAGVTQSPTHLIKTRGQQVTLRCSPKSGHDTVSWYQQALGQGPQFIFQYYEEEERQRGNFPDRFSGHQFPNYSSELNVNALLLGDSALYLCASSLDGDSYNEQFFGPGTRLTVL.

The chain has TRBV7-9 and TRBJ1-4; 10 bases match TRBD1. The V gene end was trimmed by 3 bases and the J gene end by 5 bases; junction bases not matched to a gene: 0. The CDR3 is 14 amino acids. CDR1 and CDR2 from the germline V gene are SEHNR and FQNEAQ (reference sequence). The CDR3 DNA sequence: TGTGCCAGCAGCTTGGGACAGGGGAATGAAAAACTGTTTTTT. Its protein product is CASSLGQGNEKLFF.

V gene TRBV28 combines with J gene TRBJ2-1; a possible D gene is TRBD2 (5 bases). Per the germline V gene, CDR1 is MDHEN and CDR2 is SYDVKM. Trimming shortened V by 7 bases and J by 1 base, and 26 bases separated the two germline ends. The CDR3 runs 19 residues. DNA of the CDR3: TGTGCCAGCACCGGGGTCCGCTGGCGAAGTCGGAGATCCTACAATGAGCAGTTCTTC. Translated: CASTGVRWRSRRSYNEQFF.

The V call is TRBV7-3, the J call TRBJ2-2, with D tentatively TRBD2 (5 bases). CDR1 is SGHTA and CDR2 is FQGTGA in the germline V gene. This CDR3 has 14 residues. V was shortened by 4 bases and J by 4 bases, with 10 bases between the two germline ends. The chain's CDR3 is CASSSQGSTGELFF. The CDR3 region has the DNA TGTGCCAGCAGCTCCCAAGGGAGCACCGGGGAGCTGTTTTTT. Full variable domain (outside the CDR3, taken from reference TRBV7-3 and TRBJ2-2): GAGVSQTPSNKVTEKGKYVELRCDPISGHTALYWYRQSLGQGPEFLIYFQGTGAADDSGLPNDRFFAVRPEGSVSTLKIQRTERGDSAVYLCASSSQGSTGELFFGEGSRLTVL.

The chain couples TRBV6-5 to TRBJ2-2; D ambiguous. The V and J ends lost 0 bases and 5 bases respectively, with 7 bases between them. CDR1 MNHEY and CDR2 SVGAGI come from the germline V gene. The CDR3 covers 14 residues. The CDR3 DNA follows: TGTGCCAGCAGTTACTCTTTTACGACCGGGGAGCTGTTTTTT. The encoded protein is CASSYSFTTGELFF.

This chain joins TRBV5-4 and TRBJ1-5; 8 nucleotides align to TRBD1. J lost 2 bases, V lost 7 bases, and 8 bases had no gene match. The CDR3 spans 15 residues. Germline CDR1 SGHNT, CDR2 YYREEE (reference sequence). The chain's CDR3 is CASGGTGDRNQPQHF. CDR3 nucleotides: TGTGCCAGCGGGGGGACAGGAGATCGCAATCAGCCCCAGCATTTT.

The V call is TRBV7-3, the J call TRBJ2-1; 8 positions match TRBD2. Germline values: CDR1 SGHTA, CDR2 FQGTGA. The CDR3 sequence is 16 residues long. Trimming removed 1 base from V and 1 base from J; junction bases left unmatched: 3. Written as DNA, the CDR3 is TGTGCCAGCAGCTTAAACGGGGGGGCATCCTACAATGAGCAGTTCTTC. Translated: CASSLNGGASYNEQFF.

The J gene is TRBJ1-5, the V gene TRBV11-1; D possibly corresponds to TRBD1 (6 bases). Germline V lookup: CDR1 SGHAT, CDR2 FQDESV (reference sequence). V was cut by 3 bases and J by 6 bases, with 12 bases left in between. The CDR3 covers 14 residues. The CDR3 sequence is CASSLSGVGQPQHF. CDR3 DNA: TGTGCCAGCAGCTTGTCAGGGGTTGGTCAGCCCCAGCATTTT. The complete variable domain, with remaining parts taken from reference TRBV11-1 and TRBJ1-5, reads EAEVAQSPRYKITEKSQAVAFWCDPISGHATLYWYRQILGQGPELLVQFQDESVVDDSQLPKDRFSAERLKGVDSTLKIQPAELGDSAMYLCASSLSGVGQPQHFGDGTRLSIL.

V gene TRBV28 combines with J gene TRBJ2-1; D remains ambiguous. Germline V gives CDR1 MDHEN, CDR2 SYDVKM. The length of the CDR3 is 11 residues. V was pared by 3 bases and J by 9 bases, with 6 bases between. The CDR3 DNA is TGTGCCAGCAGTTTTATTGTTGAGCAGTTCTTC. Protein sequence: CASSFIVEQFF. Supplemented by reference TRBV28 and TRBJ2-1, the full variable domain reads DVKVTQSSRYLVKRTGEKVFLECVQDMDHENMFWYRQDPGLGLRLIYFSYDVKMKEKGDIPEGYSVSREKKERFSLILESASTNQTSMYLCASSFIVEQFFGPGTRLTVL.

This chain links TRBV23-1 with TRBJ2-5; the match to TRBD1 covers 7 bases. TRBV23-1 is an ORF; its function is uncertain. The CDR3 has 13 amino acids. Losses at the gene ends were 8 bases for V and 3 bases for J; bases not matched to a gene: 6. In DNA form, the CDR3 reads TGCGCCAGCCCCCCGGACAGGAAAGAGACCCAGTACTTC. As protein: CASPPDRKETQYF.

V is TRBV19 and J is TRBJ2-7; 9 bases agree with TRBD1. This CDR3 is built from 15 residues. Germline CDR1 and CDR2: LNHDA and SQIVND (reference sequence). J gave up 5 bases and V 3 bases, and 8 bases lay outside the gene matches. The CDR3 DNA is TGTGCCAGTAGTATGACCGGGACAGGGAGCCACGAGCAGTACTTC. Its translation is CASSMTGTGSHEQYF.

The sample holds one count of this clone. The genes are TRBV5-4 and TRBJ2-7, with 8 bases fitting TRBD1. From germline, CDR1 is SGHNT and CDR2 YYREEE (reference sequence). This CDR3 is 14 amino acids long. With V trimmed by 4 bases and J by 5 bases, 8 bases remained unmatched. The CDR3 nucleotides read TGTGCCAGCAGCGCGGACAGGGCTGGGAACGAGCAGTACTTC. It codes for CASSADRAGNEQYF.